The rows below give T cell receptor beta chains drawn from one sample of a study of blood T cell repertoires in COVID-19. Repertoires were generated with immunoSEQ multiplex PCR, while TCRdb's copy carries only in-frame clones and drops some. This sample has roughly 66,000 clones; 82% occur once, and the top ten carry about 6.9%. Sequencing used peripheral blood. These receptors originate from a man aged 55 to 69 with acute or convalescent COVID-19. The CDR3 runs from the conserved cysteine through the conserved F or W. Fields, in order: J gene, V gene, CDR3 protein.

TRBJ2-3 | TRBV6-6 | CASSPWGSGDTDTQYF
TRBJ1-5 | TRBV10-2 | CASSGTASWPQHF
TRBJ2-5 | TRBV12-5 | CASGDGQKTAQYF
TRBJ2-1 | TRBV9 | CASSVGPGTYNEQFF
TRBJ2-2 | TRBV5-1 | CASSLDRGAGELFF
TRBJ1-3 | TRBV28 | CASSPPGSGNTIYF
TRBJ2-3 | TRBV24-1 | CATSDSLSGGAADTQYF
TRBJ1-1 | TRBV5-6 | CASSFPPQGTMNTEAFF
TRBJ2-1 | TRBV29-1 | CSVEDLQGSYNEQFF
TRBJ1-4 | TRBV5-4 | CASSPWDSNEKLFF
TRBJ1-6 | TRBV18 | CASSPRGDSPLHF
TRBJ2-1 | TRBV7-2 | CASSLAAGSSYNEQFF
TRBJ2-5 | TRBV15 | CATSGQRGGYQETQYF
TRBJ1-5 | TRBV19 | CASTYRTRRDNQPQHF
TRBJ1-2 | TRBV19 | CASREGKTNYGYTF
TRBJ2-5 | TRBV5-4 | CASSLDSGASETQYF
TRBJ1-3 | TRBV4-2 | CASSQEEQGGGSGNTIYF
TRBJ1-1 | TRBV6-2/TRBV6-3 | CASSLRQPNTEAFF
TRBJ1-2 | TRBV2 | CASSWVATGFQDYGYTF
TRBJ2-5 | TRBV6-5 | CASSYSGGGRETQYF
TRBJ1-6 | TRBV18 | CASSPEGQANSPLHF
TRBJ1-5 | TRBV7-9 | CASSSDREGSNQPQHF
TRBJ2-2 | TRBV4-3 | CASSQEVQGGFTGELFF
TRBJ1-6 | TRBV30 | CAWSGGINSPLHF
TRBJ1-2 | TRBV3-1/TRBV3-2 | CASSQEEGTADYGYTF
TRBJ2-1 | TRBV6-2/TRBV6-3 | CASSARRQGHNEQFF
TRBJ2-5 | TRBV19 | CASSPRTGGVETQYF
TRBJ2-5 | TRBV27 | CASSLHQKRETQYF
TRBJ1-2 | TRBV2 | CASSVEGSEVRGYTF
TRBJ2-7 | TRBV3-1/TRBV3-2 | CASSYRTGLLYEQYF
TRBJ2-7 | TRBV5-6 | CASSTGHSEQYF
TRBJ1-1 | TRBV4-3 | CASSQEPGNTEAFF
TRBJ1-6 | TRBV11-2 | CASSLAQGTLHF
TRBJ2-7 | TRBV2 | CASSQGRAYEQYF
TRBJ2-5 | TRBV12-3/TRBV12-4 | CASRPVQQETQYF
TRBJ1-1 | TRBV5-1 | CASSPKGRDNLNTEAFF
TRBJ2-5 | TRBV7-2 | CASSSRTGGGSETQYF
TRBJ1-6 | TRBV6-2/TRBV6-3 | CASSYGGAMSSPLHF
TRBJ2-3 | TRBV6-5 | CASSNSRDTQYF
TRBJ1-1 | TRBV5-8 | CASSSTLNTEAFF
TRBJ2-1 | TRBV5-1 | CASSLGHSGGAGSYNEQFF
TRBJ1-5 | TRBV19 | CASRRSGHETLSNQPQHF
TRBJ2-2 | TRBV5-1 | CASSTGTRGTGELFF
TRBJ1-6 | TRBV30 | CAWSGSNSPLHF
TRBJ2-3 | TRBV10-3 | CAISEIQGGNTDTQYF
TRBJ1-4 | TRBV6-2/TRBV6-3 | CASSYPVTGTNEKLFF
TRBJ1-5 | TRBV11-2 | CASSLDREDQPQHF
TRBJ1-6 | TRBV19 | CASSLRQRTLYNSPLHF
TRBJ1-2 | TRBV5-1 | CASSRTGTDYGYTF
TRBJ1-4 | TRBV5-1 | CASSLGQGQEKLFF
TRBJ2-6 | TRBV19 | CASSQKGQGVAGANVLTF
TRBJ2-3 | TRBV11-3 | CASSSRTGPDTQYF